These 8 T cell receptor beta chains originate from one sample sequenced in a study of blood T cell repertoires in COVID-19. The protocol was immunoSEQ multiplex PCR, while the TCRdb copy is restricted to in-frame clones and leaves out a portion. The data show about 55,000 clones, approximately 83% seen once. The sample was peripheral blood. The receptor source for this set is a human donor in a cohort sampled during active COVID-19.

This clone was observed a handful of times. CDR3 bases: TGTGCCAGCAGCGAGCAACAGGGGCGAGACACTGAAGCTTTCTTT. This encodes CASSEQQGRDTEAFF. This rearrangement joins TRBV7-9 to TRBJ1-1; 7 positions agree with TRBD1. Germline CDR1 is SEHNR and CDR2 is FQNEAQ (reference sequence). The CDR3 totals 15 residues. The junction had 9 bases not matched to a gene; V was cut back by 5 bases and J by 3 bases.

V gene TRBV28 combines with J gene TRBJ2-5; D is ambiguous. The CDR3 sequence is 12 residues long. V was trimmed by 3 bases and J by 7 bases, leaving 9 bases between them. Looked up from germline, CDR1 is MDHEN and CDR2 is SYDVKM. The CDR3 coding sequence is TGTGCCAGCAGTTTCATCGGTGGGACCCAGTACTTC. Protein sequence: CASSFIGGTQYF. Full variable domain (rest looked up from reference TRBV28 and TRBJ2-5): DVKVTQSSRYLVKRTGEKVFLECVQDMDHENMFWYRQDPGLGLRLIYFSYDVKMKEKGDIPEGYSVSREKKERFSLILESASTNQTSMYLCASSFIGGTQYFGPGTRLLVL.

The chain couples TRBV5-8 to TRBJ2-2; a possible D gene is TRBD2 (5 bases). V was clipped by 6 bases and J by 6 bases, with 18 bases between them. The CDR3 is made up of 15 amino acids. CDR1 is SGHTS and CDR2 is YDEGEE in the germline V gene. This CDR3 reads CASTRVEARPGELFF. The CDR3 DNA follows: TGTGCCAGCACCCGAGTGGAGGCGCGACCCGGGGAGCTGTTTTTT. The full variable domain, completed using reference TRBV5-8 and TRBJ2-2, is EAGVTQSPTHLIKTRGQQATLRCSPISGHTSVYWYQQALGLGLQFLLWYDEGEERNRGNFPPRFSGRQFPNYSSELNVNALELEDSALYLCASTRVEARPGELFFGEGSRLTVL.

The V gene is TRBV19, the J gene TRBJ1-1; maybe TRBD1 (6 bases). CDR1 and CDR2 (germline): LNHDA, SQIVND (reference sequence). The CDR3 covers 16 residues. V gave up 5 bases and J gave up 0 bases, with 16 bases separating them. CDR3 nucleotides: TGTGCCAGTAGTGCCCAGGGGCCCCCCTTGAACACTGAAGCTTTCTTT. Translated: CASSAQGPPLNTEAFF.

The genes are TRBV5-1 and TRBJ2-5; 7 bases match TRBD1. The CDR3 spans 15 residues. In germline, CDR1 is SGHRS, CDR2 YFSETQ. J gave up 5 bases and V 4 bases, and 11 bases lay outside the gene matches. The CDR3 spells CASSPGQLIGETQYF. In DNA form, the CDR3 reads TGCGCCAGCAGCCCGGGACAGCTGATTGGGGAGACCCAGTACTTC.

This chain uses TRBV19 with TRBJ2-1; TRBD2 aligns across 8 bases. The V and J ends lost 6 bases and 5 bases, in that order; junction bases with no gene match: 9. The CDR3 is 15 amino acids. Germline-derived CDR1 and CDR2 are LNHDA and SQIVND (reference sequence). The CDR3 DNA reads TGTGCCAGTAGCGAACAGCGGGGACTAGACAATGAGCAGTTCTTC. It codes for CASSEQRGLDNEQFF.

This chain links TRBV24-1 with TRBJ2-3; weak D call: TRBD2 (5 bases). The germline CDR1 and CDR2 sequences are KGHDR and SFDVKD. V lost 3 bases, J lost 0 bases, and 15 bases lay in between. CDR3 length equals 17 residues. In DNA, the CDR3 is TGTGCCACCAGTGATCCAGGACTTTCTCCTAGCACAGATACGCAGTATTTT. It is translated as CATSDPGLSPSTDTQYF.

This clone appeared a few times. The chain joins TRBV27 to TRBJ2-1, with TRBD2 identical over 11 bases. Germline CDR1 MNHEY, CDR2 SMNVEV (reference sequence). With 6 bases clipped from V and 7 bases from J, the junction kept 2 bases outside the gene matches. This CDR3 spans 13 amino acids. The CDR3, as DNA: TGTGCCAGCAGGGGACTAGCGGCGAATGAGCAGTTCTTC. It is translated as CASRGLAANEQFF.